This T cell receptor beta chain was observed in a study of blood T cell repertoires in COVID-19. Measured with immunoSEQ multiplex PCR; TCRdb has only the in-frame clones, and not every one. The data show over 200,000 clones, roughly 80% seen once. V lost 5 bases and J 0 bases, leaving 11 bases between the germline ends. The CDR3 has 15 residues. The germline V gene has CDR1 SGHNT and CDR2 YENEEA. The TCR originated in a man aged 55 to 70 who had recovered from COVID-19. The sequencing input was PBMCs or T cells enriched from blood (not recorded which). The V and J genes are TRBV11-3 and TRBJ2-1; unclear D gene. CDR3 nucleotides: TGTGCCAGCAGCGGAGCTAGAAGCTCCTACAATGAGCAGTTCTTC. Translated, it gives CASSGARSSYNEQFF.